This TCR beta chain was captured by sequencing in a study of blood T cell repertoires in COVID-19. Turning to the study itself: Sites across the United States, Italy and Spain contributed samples from acute and convalescent COVID-19. PBMCs, B-cell-depleted T cells, or T cells provided the cDNA or gDNA that made up the material.

This clone occurred once. Per the original data handling: The assay estimated nucleated cells by amplifying reference gene primers. Only in-frame clones appear in the TCRdb table, and some are missing; sequencing was by immunoSEQ multiplex PCR. V and J calls and clone size come straight from that table; D and trimming were deduced from the DNA. Of roughly 200,000 clones in the sample, roughly 83% were seen once. The V gene end was trimmed by 7 bases and the J gene end by 5 bases; junction bases not matched to a gene: 1. The CDR3 loop spans 12 amino acids. Germline loops: CDR1 SQVTM, CDR2 ANQGSEA. The specimen was peripheral blood. The receptor was isolated from a man aged 35 to 55 with acute or convalescent COVID-19. This chain uses TRBV29-1 with TRBJ1-4; 10 nucleotides align to TRBD1. CDR3 in DNA: TGCAGCGGGGGACAGGGGAATGAAAAACTGTTTTTT. This sequence encodes CSGGQGNEKLFF.